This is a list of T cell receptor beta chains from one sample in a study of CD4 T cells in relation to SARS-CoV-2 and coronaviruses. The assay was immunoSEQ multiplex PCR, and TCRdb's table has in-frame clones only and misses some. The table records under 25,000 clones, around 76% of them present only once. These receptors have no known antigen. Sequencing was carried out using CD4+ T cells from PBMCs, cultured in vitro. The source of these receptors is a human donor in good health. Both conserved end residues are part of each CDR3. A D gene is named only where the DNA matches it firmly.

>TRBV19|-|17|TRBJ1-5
CASSIYQISNSNQPQHF
TGTGCCAGTAGTATATACCAAATTTCAAATAGCAATCAGCCCCAGCATTTT
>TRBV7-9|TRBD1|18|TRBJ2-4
CASSLGHGRGLRRDIQYF
TGTGCCAGCAGCTTAGGCCACGGCAGGGGGCTCCGCCGTGACATTCAGTACTTC
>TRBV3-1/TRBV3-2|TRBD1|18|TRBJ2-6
CASSQAGTGFSGANVLTF
TGTGCCAGCAGCCAAGCGGGGACAGGGTTCTCTGGGGCCAACGTCCTGACTTTC
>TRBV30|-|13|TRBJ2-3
CAWTRGATDTQYF
TGTGCCTGGACACGCGGGGCCACAGATACGCAGTATTTT
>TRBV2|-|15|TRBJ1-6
CASSRTGTEHSPLHF
TGTGCCAGCAGCCGAACCGGGACCGAACATTCACCCCTCCACTTT
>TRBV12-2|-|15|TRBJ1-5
CASRFRQGGNQPQHF
TGTGCAAGTCGCTTCCGACAGGGAGGCAATCAGCCCCAGCATTTT
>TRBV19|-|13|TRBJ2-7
CASTTGSSYEQYF
TGTGCCAGTACTACAGGCAGCTCCTACGAGCAGTACTTC
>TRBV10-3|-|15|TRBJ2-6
CAISAWSSGANVLTF
TGTGCCATCAGTGCATGGAGTTCGGGGGCCAACGTCCTGACTTTC
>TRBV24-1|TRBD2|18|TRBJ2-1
CATSDDGTSGGSYNEQFF
TGTGCCACCAGTGACGATGGGACTAGCGGGGGCTCCTACAATGAGCAGTTCTTC
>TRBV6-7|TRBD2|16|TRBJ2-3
CASSYSGLAGEDTQYF
TGTGCCAGCAGTTACTCGGGACTAGCGGGAGAAGATACGCAGTATTTT
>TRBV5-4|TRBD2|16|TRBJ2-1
CASSTGTSGTYNEQFF
TGTGCCAGCAGCACGGGGACTAGCGGTACGTACAATGAGCAGTTCTTC
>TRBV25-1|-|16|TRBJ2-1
CASSASTIRPSNEQFF
TGTGCCAGCAGTGCCTCTACCATTCGGCCGAGCAATGAGCAGTTCTTC
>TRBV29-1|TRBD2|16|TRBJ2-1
CSVEGLAGGPYNEQFF
TGCAGCGTTGAAGGCCTAGCGGGAGGGCCCTACAATGAGCAGTTCTTC
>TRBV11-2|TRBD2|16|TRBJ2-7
CASSLGVASGDYEQYF
TGTGCCAGCAGCTTAGGGGTGGCTAGCGGGGACTACGAGCAGTACTTC
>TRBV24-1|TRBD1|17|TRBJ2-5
CATSAVSGTGGQETQYF
TGTGCCACCAGTGCCGTGTCCGGGACAGGGGGCCAAGAGACCCAGTACTTC
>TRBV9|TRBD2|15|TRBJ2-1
CASSGLAGANNEQFF
TGTGCCAGCAGCGGACTAGCGGGAGCGAACAATGAGCAGTTCTTC
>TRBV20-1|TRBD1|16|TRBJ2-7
CSASSHGGTGNYEQYF
TGCAGTGCTAGTTCCCATGGGGGGACAGGAAACTACGAGCAGTACTTC
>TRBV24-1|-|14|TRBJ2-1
CATSAPAGNNEQFF
TGTGCCACCAGTGCCCCTGCCGGGAACAATGAGCAGTTCTTC
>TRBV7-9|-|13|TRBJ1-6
CASNKQENPPLHF
TGTGCCAGCAACAAACAGGAAAATCCACCCCTCCACTTT
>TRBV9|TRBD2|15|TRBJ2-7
CASTWCGRGSYEQYF
TGTGCCAGCACGTGGTGCGGGAGAGGCTCCTACGAGCAGTACTTC
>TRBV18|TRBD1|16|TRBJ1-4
CASSPRRVQGDEKLFF
TGTGCCAGCTCACCCCGGAGAGTCCAGGGGGATGAAAAACTGTTTTTT
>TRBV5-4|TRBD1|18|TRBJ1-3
CASSRPGTGFSSGNTIYF
TGTGCCAGCAGCCGCCCCGGGACAGGGTTTTCCTCTGGAAACACCATATATTTT